This is a list of T cell receptor beta chains from one sample in a study of blood T cell repertoires in COVID-19. Generated by immunoSEQ multiplex PCR, the TCRdb table keeps only in-frame clones and is missing some. The table shows some 380,000 clones, with about 80% occurring only once. Sequenced: peripheral blood. The receptor source for this set is a human donor with acute or convalescent COVID-19. The donor label of this sample is uncertain. Both conserved end residues are part of each CDR3. The order of the fields is V gene, J gene, D gene, clone size, CDR3 protein, CDR3 DNA. D genes are given only for firm matches. Clone size is stated in some rows and not others, as once, few, many or a class when expanded.

v_gene: TRBV28; j_gene: TRBJ1-1; d_gene: -; abundance: -; CDR3aa: CASSFPRTLHTEAFF; CDR3nt: TGTGCCAGCAGTTTCCCCAGGACACTCCACACTGAAGCTTTCTTT
v_gene: TRBV6-1; j_gene: TRBJ1-1; d_gene: -; abundance: -; CDR3aa: CASSEWGQVTEAFF; CDR3nt: TGTGCCAGCAGTGAATGGGGACAAGTCACTGAAGCTTTCTTT
v_gene: TRBV9; j_gene: TRBJ2-7; d_gene: -; abundance: -; CDR3aa: CASSVVWRASSYEQYF; CDR3nt: TGTGCCAGCAGCGTAGTGTGGAGGGCATCCTCCTACGAGCAGTACTTC
v_gene: TRBV5-4; j_gene: TRBJ2-1; d_gene: -; abundance: -; CDR3aa: CASSPSLAPYNEQFF; CDR3nt: TGTGCCAGCAGCCCATCTCTAGCGCCTTACAATGAGCAGTTCTTC
v_gene: TRBV28; j_gene: TRBJ1-2; d_gene: TRBD1; abundance: -; CDR3aa: CASSYSGTGGVGYGYTF; CDR3nt: TGTGCCAGCAGCTATTCCGGGACAGGGGGCGTCGGCTATGGCTACACCTTC
v_gene: TRBV19; j_gene: TRBJ1-2; d_gene: TRBD1; abundance: -; CDR3aa: CASRTRFGTGVMGNYGYTF; CDR3nt: TGTGCCAGTAGGACCCGCTTTGGGACAGGAGTTATGGGTAACTATGGCTACACCTTC
v_gene: TRBV19; j_gene: TRBJ2-3; d_gene: TRBD2; abundance: -; CDR3aa: CASSMGLASGVPDTQYF; CDR3nt: TGTGCCAGTAGTATGGGGTTGGCCAGCGGGGTCCCAGATACGCAGTATTTT
v_gene: TRBV4-1; j_gene: TRBJ2-2; d_gene: -; abundance: -; CDR3aa: CASSQTGTNTGELFF; CDR3nt: TGCGCCAGCAGCCAAACAGGAACGAACACCGGGGAGCTGTTTTTT
v_gene: TRBV28; j_gene: TRBJ1-4; d_gene: -; abundance: -; CDR3aa: CASRVNSGNEKLFF; CDR3nt: TGTGCCAGCCGGGTCAACAGCGGTAATGAAAAACTGTTTTTT
v_gene: TRBV25-1; j_gene: TRBJ1-1; d_gene: -; abundance: -; CDR3aa: CASSGPGKRTEAFF; CDR3nt: TGTGCCAGCAGTGGACCGGGGAAAAGAACTGAAGCTTTCTTT
v_gene: TRBV27; j_gene: TRBJ2-3; d_gene: TRBD2; abundance: -; CDR3aa: CASRRAGGPGTQYF; CDR3nt: TGTGCCAGCAGGAGAGCGGGGGGGCCTGGTACGCAGTATTTT
v_gene: TRBV7-9; j_gene: TRBJ1-3; d_gene: -; abundance: few; CDR3aa: CASRRQQSSGNTIYF; CDR3nt: TGTGCCAGCAGAAGACAGCAAAGCTCTGGAAACACCATATATTTT
v_gene: TRBV5-1; j_gene: TRBJ2-1; d_gene: -; abundance: -; CDR3aa: CASRDSGSYNEQFF; CDR3nt: TGCGCCAGCAGGGATAGCGGCTCCTACAATGAGCAGTTCTTC
v_gene: TRBV18; j_gene: TRBJ2-1; d_gene: TRBD1; abundance: -; CDR3aa: CASSRDRKYNEQFF; CDR3nt: TGTGCCAGCTCAAGGGACAGAAAATACAATGAGCAGTTCTTC
v_gene: TRBV3-1/TRBV3-2; j_gene: TRBJ1-2; d_gene: -; abundance: -; CDR3aa: CASSQAAGSYGYTF; CDR3nt: TGTGCCAGCAGCCAAGCGGCGGGTAGCTATGGCTACACCTTC
v_gene: TRBV20-1; j_gene: TRBJ2-5; d_gene: TRBD2; abundance: -; CDR3aa: CSASVPGLAGIPLYF; CDR3nt: TGCAGTGCTAGTGTACCGGGACTAGCGGGTATACCTCTATACTTC
v_gene: TRBV30; j_gene: TRBJ1-2; d_gene: -; abundance: -; CDR3aa: CAWSVQYGYTF; CDR3nt: TGTGCCTGGAGTGTACAATATGGCTACACCTTC
v_gene: TRBV10-3; j_gene: TRBJ1-1; d_gene: TRBD1; abundance: -; CDR3aa: CAISENRGAFF; CDR3nt: TGTGCCATCAGTGAAAACAGGGGCGCTTTCTTT
v_gene: TRBV5-1; j_gene: TRBJ2-3; d_gene: TRBD2; abundance: -; CDR3aa: CASALIPAGGTDTQYF; CDR3nt: TGCGCCAGCGCCCTTATTCCCGCGGGGGGCACAGATACGCAGTATTTT
v_gene: TRBV5-6; j_gene: TRBJ1-5; d_gene: TRBD1; abundance: -; CDR3aa: CASSSRGRDQPQHF; CDR3nt: TGTGCCAGCAGCTCCAGGGGGAGAGATCAGCCCCAGCATTTT
v_gene: TRBV5-5; j_gene: TRBJ1-2; d_gene: -; abundance: -; CDR3aa: CASSPSNYGYTF; CDR3nt: TGTGCCAGCAGCCCTTCCAACTATGGCTACACCTTC
v_gene: TRBV5-4; j_gene: TRBJ1-1; d_gene: -; abundance: -; CDR3aa: CASSWGGNTEAFF; CDR3nt: TGTGCCAGCAGCTGGGGAGGGAACACTGAAGCTTTCTTT